This T cell receptor (beta chain) was identified during a study of cytomegalovirus exposure and HLA in healthy donors. As for this clone: Its antigen is unknown.

Study-level results: The study recorded about 160 TCR beta chains that were cytomegalovirus-associated.

Primers: 60 Vbeta forward and 13 Jbeta reverse. The table came from immunoSEQ multiplex PCR; TCRdb's copy has only in-frame clones and leaves some out. The table includes 83,000 or so clones, about 75% detected once. What was sequenced was PBMCs. This clonotype originated in a female donor in good health and CMV-seronegative.

The CDR3 DNA follows: TGTGCCAGCAGTTTATATGCTAGCGGGAGCACCGGGGAGCTGTTTTTT. This codes for CASSLYASGSTGELFF. The V and J genes are TRBV28 and TRBJ2-2; the match to TRBD2 covers 10 bases. The CDR3 extends over 16 amino acids. Unmatched junction bases numbered 3, after V lost 1 base and J lost 4 bases. The germline V gene has CDR1 MDHEN and CDR2 SYDVKM.